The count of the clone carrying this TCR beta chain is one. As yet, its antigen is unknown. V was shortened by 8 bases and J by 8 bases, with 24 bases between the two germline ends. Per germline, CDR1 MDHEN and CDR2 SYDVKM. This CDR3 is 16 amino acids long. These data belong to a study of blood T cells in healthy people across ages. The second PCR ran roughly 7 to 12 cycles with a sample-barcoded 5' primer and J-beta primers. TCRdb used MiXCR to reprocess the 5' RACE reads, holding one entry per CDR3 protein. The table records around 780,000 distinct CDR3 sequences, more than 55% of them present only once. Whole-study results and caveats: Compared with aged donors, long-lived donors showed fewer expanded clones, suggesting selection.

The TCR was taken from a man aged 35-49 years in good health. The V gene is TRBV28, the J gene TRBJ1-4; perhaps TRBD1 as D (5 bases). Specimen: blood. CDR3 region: CASGITPGLVGEKLFF. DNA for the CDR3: TGTGCCAGCGGGATCACCCCAGGGCTCGTAGGGGAAAAACTGTTTTTT. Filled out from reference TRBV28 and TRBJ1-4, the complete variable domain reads DVKVTQSSRYLVKRTGEKVFLECVQDMDHENMFWYRQDPGLGLRLIYFSYDVKMKEKGDIPEGYSVSREKKERFSLILESASTNQTSMYLCASGITPGLVGEKLFFGSGTQLSVL.